The 13 T cell receptor beta chains below come from one sample, sequenced in a study of lymphopenia after photon versus proton radiotherapy. Sequenced by immunoSEQ multiplex PCR; TCRdb stores in-frame clones only, minus some. Among some 30,000 clones listed, around 90% were seen once. The sequences come from peripheral blood, collected from a patient treated with proton-based radiotherapy. These receptor sequences come from a woman in her sixties or seventies with cholangiocarcinoma. Some clones in this sample may be carry-over from other donors' samples.

V is TRBV11-2 and J is TRBJ2-1; D is tentatively TRBD1 or TRBD2 (6 bases each). The V gene's germline CDR1 is SGHAT and CDR2 FQNNGV. Trimming shortened V by 2 bases and J by 8 bases, and 16 bases separated the two germline ends. CDR3 size: 15 residues. The CDR3 is CASSLIFGGDDEQFF. CDR3 in DNA: TGTGCCAGCAGCTTAATTTTCGGGGGCGACGATGAGCAGTTCTTC.

This chain connects TRBV29-1 to TRBJ2-5, with D unclear. The CDR3 has 13 residues. V shed 3 bases and J shed 2 bases, with 10 bases lying between them. Germline V lookup: CDR1 SQVTM, CDR2 ANQGSEA. CDR3 bases: TGCAGCGTTGAGGGATCGAAACAAGAGACCCAGTACTTC. Amino acids: CSVEGSKQETQYF.

The chain is built from TRBV29-1 and TRBJ1-6; D gene ambiguous. The CDR3 sequence is 11 residues long. Trimming pared 8 bases from V and 10 bases from J, leaving 12 bases between. Germline lookup yields CDR1 SQVTM and CDR2 ANQGSEA. The CDR3 nucleotides are TGCAGCTCTCACGGAGCCTCACCCCTCCACTTT. It is translated as CSSHGASPLHF.

The chain carries TRBV4-3 and TRBJ2-4; the D gene is possibly TRBD2 (6 bases). The CDR3 spans 15 residues. Per germline, CDR1 LGHNA and CDR2 YSLEER. Trimming stripped 2 bases from V and 10 bases from J, with 18 bases between. The CDR3: CASSQNPGLAKIQYF. CDR3 nucleotide sequence: TGCGCCAGCAGCCAAAACCCTGGCCTAGCGAAGATTCAGTACTTC.

The chain employs TRBV5-1 and TRBJ1-1, with 7 bases identical to TRBD1. There are 17 residues in the CDR3. CDR1 SGHRS and CDR2 YFSETQ come from the germline V gene. With 0 bases clipped from V and 2 bases from J, the junction kept 10 bases outside the gene matches. CDR3 nucleotides: TGCGCCAGCAGCTTGGGGGTCTCCGACAGGGCTAACACTGAAGCTTTCTTT. Translating gives CASSLGVSDRANTEAFF.

This clone showed up just once. V usage is TRBV27 and J usage is TRBJ2-7, with TRBD1 matching over 7 bases. V trimming: 6 bases; J trimming: 6 bases; junction bases outside the gene matches: 5. The CDR3 is made up of 12 amino acids. From germline, CDR1 is MNHEY and CDR2 SMNVEV (reference sequence). The CDR3 DNA reads as TGTGCCAGCAGCATAGCAGGGGGCGAGCAGTACTTC. The encoded protein is CASSIAGGEQYF.

This chain links TRBV27 with TRBJ2-5, with D perhaps being TRBD1 or TRBD2 (6 bases each). The germline gives CDR1 MNHEY, CDR2 SMNVEV (reference sequence). The CDR3 length is 14 residues. Between the trimmed V and J ends, which lost 3 bases and 2 bases, there was a span of 10 bases. The chain's CDR3 is CASSFQGRQETQYF. CDR3 DNA sequence: TGTGCCAGCAGTTTCCAGGGGAGGCAAGAGACCCAGTACTTC.

This chain uses TRBV6-1 with TRBJ1-6; no firm D call. CDR3 length equals 13 residues. Trimming removed 1 base from V and 9 bases from J, with 7 bases in between. Germline CDR1 and CDR2: MNHNS and SASEGT. For the CDR3, the DNA is TGTGCCAGCAGTGAAGTATTAAGTTCACCCCTCCACTTT. It specifies CASSEVLSSPLHF.

The CDR3 DNA follows: TGTGCCAGCAGGGACTCGGGACACAACACAGATACGCAGTATTTT. It encodes CASRDSGHNTDTQYF. The rearrangement uses TRBV6-6 and TRBJ2-3, with D maybe TRBD1 (6 bases). Deletions cut 6 bases from V and 2 bases from J, with 15 bases between. CDR1 is MNHNY, CDR2 SVGAGI, per germline (reference sequence). This CDR3 spans 15 amino acids.

By proportion, this clone is medium-sized (0.01 to 0.1%). Other nucleotide sequences from this sample produce the same CDR3. This chain connects TRBV7-2 to TRBJ2-1; D is possibly TRBD2 (5 bases). The V and J ends lost 5 bases and 0 bases respectively, with 11 bases between them. CDR1 and CDR2 (germline): SGHTA, FQGNSA. The CDR3 totals 15 residues. CDR3 DNA sequence: TGTGCCAGCAGCGAGGGTACTAGCTCCTACAATGAGCAGTTCTTC. Encoded protein: CASSEGTSSYNEQFF.

This clone was counted between two and nine times. The same CDR3 is also encoded by other DNA sequences in this sample. The chain has TRBV6-1 and TRBJ2-7; D gene uncertain. Germline V gene data show CDR1 as MNHNS and CDR2 as SASEGT. This CDR3 region has 12 residues. V was clipped by 0 bases and J by 4 bases, with 4 bases between them. CDR3 sequence reads: CASSEATYEQYF. Here the CDR3 DNA reads TGTGCCAGCAGTGAAGCTACGTACGAGCAGTACTTC.

The chain carries TRBV5-1 and TRBJ1-6; perhaps TRBD1 as D (5 bases). With 4 bases removed from V and 10 bases from J, the gap between germline ends came to 18 bases. Per the germline V gene, CDR1 is SGHRS and CDR2 is YFSETQ. The CDR3 runs to 15 residues. This CDR3 reads CASSLQDPWGSPLHF. The CDR3 coding sequence is TGCGCCAGCAGCCTTCAGGATCCCTGGGGGTCACCCCTCCACTTT.

This clone is a singleton in its sample. The rearrangement uses TRBV5-4 and TRBJ2-7; no definite D call. Trimming took 0 bases from V and 7 from J, leaving 14 bases between them. Germline V gives CDR1 SGHNT, CDR2 YYREEE (reference sequence). This CDR3 spans 14 amino acids. The DNA for the CDR3 is TGTGCCAGCAGCTTGGACCGGCCTTCAGGAGAGCAGTACTTC. Amino acids: CASSLDRPSGEQYF.